What follows are 15 T cell receptor beta chains derived from one specimen sequenced in a study of OX40 agonist ivuxolimab in advanced cancers. TCRdb keeps only in-frame clones here, not all; method: immunoSEQ multiplex PCR. This sample has about 140,000 clones, with 90% to 95% found just once. The input for sequencing was CD4+ or CD8+ T cells sorted from blood, taken in a trial of the OX40 agonist ivuxolimab. The receptors originated from an adult with an advanced solid tumor such as melanoma, head and neck, liver or kidney cancer.

This clone was detected only a few times. This chain links TRBV7-9 with TRBJ2-7; 11 bases are shared with TRBD2. CDR1 and CDR2 from the germline V gene are SEHNR and FQNEAQ (reference sequence). J lost 2 bases, V lost 5 bases, and 5 bases had no gene match. The CDR3 is 15 amino acids. The CDR3 region is CASSTRLAGTYEQYF. The CDR3 DNA sequence: TGTGCCAGCAGCACCCGACTAGCGGGGACCTACGAGCAGTACTTC.

J is TRBJ1-3 and V is TRBV10-3; a weak D match, TRBD1 (5 bases). The CDR3 has 15 amino acids. V shed 11 bases and J shed 4 bases, with 21 bases lying between them. CDR1 is ENHRY and CDR2 is SYGVKD in the germline V gene. Here the CDR3 reads CAASGTVSLGNTIYF. As DNA, the CDR3 is TGTGCCGCTTCCGGGACGGTCTCTCTGGGAAACACCATATATTTT.

V is TRBV6-5 and J is TRBJ2-7; tentatively, D is TRBD1 (6 bases). With 7 bases removed from V and 6 bases from J, the gap between germline ends came to 10 bases. This CDR3 is built from 11 residues. Germline assignment: CDR1 MNHEY and CDR2 SVGAGI. CDR3 loop: CASNTGIEQYF. The CDR3 DNA is TGTGCCAGCAACACAGGGATCGAGCAGTACTTC.

J is TRBJ2-3 and V is TRBV7-2; 7 bases agree with TRBD2. The trim removed 8 bases at V and 2 bases at J, leaving 4 bases unmatched. Germline V gene data show CDR1 as SGHTA and CDR2 as FQGNSA. The CDR3 contains 13 residues. CDR3 coding DNA: TGTGCCAGCGGGAGGGCCCCCACAGATACGCAGTATTTT. The encoded protein is CASGRAPTDTQYF.

This chain links TRBV5-1 with TRBJ2-7; D may be TRBD1 (5 bases). Trimming shortened V by 0 bases and J by 2 bases, and 18 bases separated the two germline ends. In germline, CDR1 is SGHRS, CDR2 YFSETQ. The CDR3 has 17 amino acids. The DNA for the CDR3 is TGCGCCAGCAGCTTGGTTTCGGGTTGGCAGGGCACCTACGAGCAGTACTTC. Protein sequence: CASSLVSGWQGTYEQYF.

The rearrangement links TRBV4-1 to TRBJ1-2; D might be TRBD1 (5 bases). Trimming removed 4 bases at V and 0 bases at J, with 12 bases between. Germline V gives CDR1 MGHRA, CDR2 YSYEKL. This CDR3 spans 15 amino acids. CDR3 sequence (DNA): TGCGCCAGCAGCCGGGGAGGGGCCTCTAACTATGGCTACACCTTC. Translated: CASSRGGASNYGYTF.

The rearrangement joins TRBV7-2 to TRBJ1-5, with D possibly matching TRBD1 (6 bases). CDR1 and CDR2 (germline): SGHTA, FQGNSA. This CDR3 contains 15 residues. Trimming took 3 bases from V and 4 from J, leaving 13 bases between them. The DNA of the CDR3 is TGTGCCAGCAGCTTTTTCGGGGGGCCTAATCAGCCCCAGCATTTT. Translating gives CASSFFGGPNQPQHF.

The chain combines TRBV5-6 with TRBJ2-1; no reliable D call. CDR1 is SGHDT and CDR2 is YYEEEE in the germline V gene. The V gene lost 4 bases and the J gene lost 0 bases, with 11 bases spanning the gap. The CDR3 totals 15 residues. The CDR3 nucleotides are TGTGCCAGCAGCCACGAAAGGAGCTCCTACAATGAGCAGTTCTTC. Translated, it gives CASSHERSSYNEQFF.

This sequence joins TRBV25-1 and TRBJ1-2; D remains ambiguous. CDR1 and CDR2 (germline): MGHDK, SYGVNS. V was trimmed by 3 bases and J by 2 bases, leaving 13 bases between them. The CDR3 is made up of 15 amino acids. As DNA, the CDR3 is TGTGCCAGCAGTGAGCGCCGAGGGATCAACTATGGCTACACCTTC. Amino acid sequence: CASSERRGINYGYTF.

The rearrangement links TRBV4-3 to TRBJ2-7; D is unclear. V was pared by 1 base and J by 4 bases, with 14 bases between. Germline V gene lookup returns CDR1 LGHNA and CDR2 YSLEER. The CDR3 spans 15 residues. Written as DNA, the CDR3 is TGCGCCAGCAGCCAAGGAACGGGCCTCCCATACGAGCAGTACTTC. This codes for CASSQGTGLPYEQYF.

This clone has only one observation. The genes are TRBV11-1 and TRBJ2-7, with a tentative D call TRBD1 (6 bases). Germline CDR1 and CDR2: SGHAT and FQDESV (reference sequence). CDR3 size: 13 residues. Trimming took 3 bases from V and 7 from J, leaving 13 bases between them. CDR3 DNA: TGTGCCAGCAGCTTGGTCAGGGGCGGAGAGCAGTACTTC. This encodes CASSLVRGGEQYF.

The rearrangement uses TRBV7-6 and TRBJ1-2; D uncertain. This CDR3 is built from 15 residues. The V and J ends lost 5 bases and 4 bases respectively, with 17 bases between them. The germline V gene encodes CDR1 SGHVS and CDR2 FNYEAQ. CDR3 protein: CASSPLAFGGYGYTF. CDR3 sequence (DNA): TGTGCCAGCAGCCCCTTGGCCTTCGGCGGCTATGGCTACACCTTC.

The chain has TRBV11-2 and TRBJ2-5; 7 bases map to TRBD1. Germline-derived CDR1 and CDR2 are SGHAT and FQNNGV. J lost 1 base, V lost 5 bases, and 7 bases had no gene match. The CDR3 contains 15 residues. In DNA form, the CDR3 reads TGTGCCAGCAGCCCAGGACAGGCACTCCAAGAGACCCAGTACTTC. The encoded protein is CASSPGQALQETQYF.

The V call is TRBV7-9, the J call TRBJ1-1; TRBD1 matches at 9 bases. The CDR3 runs to 16 residues. Germline values: CDR1 SEHNR, CDR2 FQNEAQ (reference sequence). Germline trimming cut 8 bases from V and 3 bases from J; bases unmatched to any gene: 13. DNA for the CDR3: TGTGCCAGCCTCCGGGACAGGGCTAAGTGGGACACTGAAGCTTTCTTT. This encodes CASLRDRAKWDTEAFF.

CDR3 region: CASSPGGLGNTEQFF. CDR3 bases: TGTGCCAGCTCACCAGGGGGTTTGGGAAATACTGAGCAGTTCTTC. This chain joins TRBV18 and TRBJ2-1; D tentatively reads TRBD1 or TRBD2 (5 bases each). Germline lookup yields CDR1 KGHSH and CDR2 LQKENI. This CDR3 comprises 15 residues. V lost 2 bases and J lost 9, with 17 bases in between.